This T cell receptor beta chain was retrieved from a study of shared clonotypes between healthy human individuals. The data were produced by immunoSEQ multiplex PCR, yet TCRdb's version contains in-frame clones alone and is incomplete. The table records 2 million to 2.5 million clones, just under 95% of them present only once. Study-wide results and caveats: Several donors showed sharing of about 4.7% of naive CD4 clonotypes.

On this clone: What it binds is not known.

Germline V gene data show CDR1 as SGDLS and CDR2 as YYNGEE. The CDR3 covers 16 residues. V gave up 3 bases and J gave up 4 bases; unmatched junction bases: 10. The clonotype originates from a man aged 18 to 29 in good health. Some clones in this sample may be carry-over from other donors' samples. This sequence joins TRBV9 and TRBJ2-1; TRBD2 aligns across 7 bases. The sequencing sample was made of naive CD4+ T cells from PBMCs. Sample subset: CD45RA+ positively selected. The CDR3: CASSAADGRGYNEQFF. In nucleotides, the CDR3 is TGTGCCAGCAGCGCCGCCGATGGGAGGGGTTACAATGAGCAGTTCTTC.